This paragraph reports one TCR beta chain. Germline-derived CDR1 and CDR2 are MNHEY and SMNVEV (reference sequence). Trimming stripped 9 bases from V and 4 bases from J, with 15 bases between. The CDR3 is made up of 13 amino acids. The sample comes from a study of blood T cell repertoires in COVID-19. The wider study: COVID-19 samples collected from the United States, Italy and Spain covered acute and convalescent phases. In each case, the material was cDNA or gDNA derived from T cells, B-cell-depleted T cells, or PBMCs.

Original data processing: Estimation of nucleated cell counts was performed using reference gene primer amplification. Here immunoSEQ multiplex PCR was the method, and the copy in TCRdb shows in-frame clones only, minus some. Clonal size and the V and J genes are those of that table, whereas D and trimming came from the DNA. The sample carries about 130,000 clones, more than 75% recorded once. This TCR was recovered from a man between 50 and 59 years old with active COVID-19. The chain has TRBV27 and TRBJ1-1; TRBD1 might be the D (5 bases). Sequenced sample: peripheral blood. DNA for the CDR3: TGTGCCAGTGGGGGAGGGGTCGGCACTGAAGCTTTCTTT. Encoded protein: CASGGGVGTEAFF.